This T cell receptor beta chain was recorded in a study of T cell responses to AZD1222 COVID-19 vaccine. About this clone itself: As yet, its antigen is unknown.

Study-wide results and limits: Repertoires were obtained only post-peak T cell response. Among the donors, most were white British and more were female, and clonal diversity was possibly underestimated.

CDR3 length: 16 residues. In germline, CDR1 is KGHDR, CDR2 SFDVKD. V was pared by 9 bases and J by 6 bases, with 25 bases between. Profiling relied on immunoSEQ multiplex PCR, and the TCRdb table lists in-frame clones only, not all of them. The profile shows 130,000 to 150,000 clones, roughly 86% of them singletons. The chain is built from TRBV24-1 and TRBJ1-1; the D gene is possibly TRBD1 (5 bases). This TCR was recovered from an adult who received the AZD1222 COVID-19 vaccine. The material was peripheral blood, obtained 28 days after the second AZD1222 dose. CDR3 region: CATHSQGLMTLSEAFF. CDR3 bases: TGTGCCACCCACAGCCAGGGACTAATGACTCTCTCTGAAGCTTTCTTT.